This is a list of T cell receptor beta chains from one sample in a study of T cells in Graves' hyperthyroidism and ophthalmopathy. TCRdb ran MiXCR on the multiplex PCR reads and lists one entry per CDR3 protein. This sample has approximately 600,000 distinct CDR3 sequences, with 15% to 20% found just once. The material sequenced was blood. The origin of the receptors is a woman aged 25 to 39 with Graves' hyperthyroidism. The CDR3 runs from the conserved cysteine through the conserved F or W. The order of the fields is D gene, clone size, V gene, J gene, CDR3 DNA, CDR3 protein. D genes are given only for firm matches. Part of the rows lack a size; the others show once, few, many or a class for expanded clones.

TRBD2	many	TRBV11-3	TRBJ2-1	TGTGCCAGCAGCTTGACTAGCGTCAATGAGCAGTTCTTC	CASSLTSVNEQFF
TRBD2	-	TRBV15	TRBJ2-1	TGTGCCACCAGCAGAGACGGAAGGGTAGCGGGACCGCGAAGAGCCTCCTACAATGAGCAGTTCTTC	CATSRDGRVAGPRRASYNEQFF
-	-	TRBV7-9	TRBJ2-4	TGTGCCAGCAGCTTGTGGACAGCAGCCAAAAACATTCAGTACTTC	CASSLWTAAKNIQYF
TRBD1	many	TRBV28	TRBJ2-5	TGTGCCAGCAGTTTTGAGGACAGGGATGGGCGAGAGACCCAGTACTTC	CASSFEDRDGRETQYF
-	-	TRBV7-2	TRBJ2-5	TGTGCCAGCAGCCGAGTCCTTGCCAGCCAAGAGACCCAGTACTTC	CASSRVLASQETQYF
-	few	TRBV19	TRBJ1-1	TGTGCCAGTAGTATCTTCACAGGCGTGAGGGCTGAAGCTTTCTTT	CASSIFTGVRAEAFF
TRBD1	-	TRBV18	TRBJ2-7	TGTGCCAGCTCAGGGGGGACAGGAGCCACCTACGAGCAGTACTTC	CASSGGTGATYEQYF
TRBD1	few	TRBV19	TRBJ2-7	TGTGCCAGTAGTGAGGACAGGGTTACCTACGAGCAGTACTTC	CASSEDRVTYEQYF
-	many	TRBV2	TRBJ1-1	TGTGCCAGCAGCTACTTGGTGGACACTGAAGCTTTCTTT	CASSYLVDTEAFF
TRBD1	many	TRBV7-2	TRBJ2-5	TGTGCCAGCAGGCAAGCAGGGGGCAGAGAGACCCAGTACTTC	CASRQAGGRETQYF
TRBD2	many	TRBV28	TRBJ2-7	TGTGCCAGCAGATCTAACCCGGGGGGGGGGTACTTC	CASRSNPGGGYF
-	-	TRBV14	TRBJ2-1	TGTGCCAGCAGCCCCTACCGGGGGCGCTCAGTGGACGAGCAGTTCTTC	CASSPYRGRSVDEQFF
-	few	TRBV14	TRBJ2-6	TGTGCCAGCAGCCGACGACCGGGACTGCCCTTAGGGGCCAACGTCCTGACTTTC	CASSRRPGLPLGANVLTF
TRBD2	-	TRBV27	TRBJ2-7	TGTGCCAGCAGGCCGGGACTAATCTACGAGCAGTACTTC	CASRPGLIYEQYF
TRBD1	many	TRBV18	TRBJ1-1	TGTGCCAGCTCACAGCAGGGGGCTTCTGAAGCTTTCTTT	CASSQQGASEAFF
-	many	TRBV4-1	TRBJ1-5	TGCGCCAGCAGCCAAGTGGACATGGGGTTCAGGGGCAATCAGCCCCAGCATTTT	CASSQVDMGFRGNQPQHF
-	-	TRBV4-2	TRBJ1-5	TGTGCCAGCAGCCAAGATCGGGCTGGTCAGCCCCAGCATTTT	CASSQDRAGQPQHF
-	many	TRBV20-1	TRBJ2-7	TGCAGTGCTCTGATCGGACCCCCCGGAAACGAGCAGTACTTC	CSALIGPPGNEQYF
TRBD1	few	TRBV5-1	TRBJ1-5	TGCGCCAGCAGTACAGGGGCTAATGACAATCAGCCCCAGCATTTT	CASSTGANDNQPQHF
TRBD2	many	TRBV2	TRBJ2-1	TGTGCCAGCAGTCCCCCTAGCGGAAACAATGAGCAGTTCTTC	CASSPPSGNNEQFF
TRBD1	many	TRBV28	TRBJ2-7	TGTGCCAGCAGTTGGGACAGGGTCTCCTACGAGCAGTACTTC	CASSWDRVSYEQYF
TRBD2	-	TRBV5-1	TRBJ2-1	TGCGCCAGCAGCATCGGGACTAGCGGAATCTACAATGAGCAGCTCTTC	CASSIGTSGIYNEQLF
TRBD1	-	TRBV25-1	TRBJ1-1	TGTGCCAGCAGTCGTCCGGGACAGGGGGTCGAATGGGCTTTCTTT	CASSRPGQGVEWAFF
TRBD2	many	TRBV20-1	TRBJ2-7	TGCAGTGCCCTGGGACTAGCGGGAACCTACGAGCAGTACTTC	CSALGLAGTYEQYF
TRBD2	many	TRBV11-2	TRBJ2-1	TGTGCCAGCAGCTTTCTCGGCGGGAGGTCCTACAATGAGCAGTTCTTC	CASSFLGGRSYNEQFF
-	-	TRBV28	TRBJ2-7	TGTGCCAGCAGTTTTGGCCGACTGAGGGGACCCAACTACGAGCAGTACTTC	CASSFGRLRGPNYEQYF
TRBD1	many	TRBV2	TRBJ2-5	TGTGCCAGCAGTCCCGGGACAGTGTCGGAGACCCAGTACTTC	CASSPGTVSETQYF
-	many	TRBV7-2	TRBJ2-1	TGTGCCAGCAGCTTAGGAGGGGGAACAAGAAGTGAGCAGTTCTTC	CASSLGGGTRSEQFF
TRBD2	-	TRBV9	TRBJ2-1	TGTGCCAGCGACCAAGGACTAGCGGGAAATGAGCAGTTCTTC	CASDQGLAGNEQFF
-	few	TRBV19	TRBJ1-1	TGTGCCAGTAGTATGGTGGTTGGCACTGAAGCTTTCTTT	CASSMVVGTEAFF
TRBD2	-	TRBV29-1	TRBJ2-5	TGCAGCGTTGACAGGTTGACTAGCGGGAGAAAGACCCAGTACTTC	CSVDRLTSGRKTQYF
-	few	TRBV20-1	TRBJ2-6	TGCAGTGCCGGGGAAACTGGGGCCAACGTCCTGACTTTC	CSAGETGANVLTF
TRBD2	few	TRBV7-9	TRBJ2-7	TGTGCCAGCAGCCATAGCGGGAGCCCCAACGAGCAGTACTTC	CASSHSGSPNEQYF
TRBD2	-	TRBV7-2	TRBJ2-1	TGTGCCAGCAGCTCGGGACTACACAATGAGCAGTTCTTC	CASSSGLHNEQFF
-	once	TRBV6-1	TRBJ1-3	TGTGCCAGCACGGGGGGGCACACTGGAAACACCATATATTTT	CASTGGHTGNTIYF
-	-	TRBV6-2/TRBV6-3	TRBJ1-6	TGTGCCACCAAAAATCCCGGCACTAAAAATTCACCCCTCCACTTT	CATKNPGTKNSPLHF
-	many	TRBV12-3/TRBV12-4	TRBJ2-5	TGTGCCAGCAGTTTTGGCACGCCACAAGAGACCCAGTACTTC	CASSFGTPQETQYF
-	many	TRBV11-2	TRBJ2-7	TGTGCCAGCAGCTTAGATCAGAGACAACTCTCCTACGAGCAGTACTTC	CASSLDQRQLSYEQYF
-	-	TRBV7-3	TRBJ2-4	TGTGCCAGCAGCTCCCAAGGGGGGGAAAACATTCAGTACTTC	CASSSQGGENIQYF
-	many	TRBV7-8	TRBJ2-7	TGTGCCAGCAGCTCCGGGACTTTTTACGAGCAGTACTTC	CASSSGTFYEQYF
-	-	TRBV10-3	TRBJ2-3	TGTGCCATCAGTGATGTCCAGTTCGATGTCACAGATACGCAGTATTTT	CAISDVQFDVTDTQYF
-	many	TRBV15	TRBJ2-2	TGTGCCACCAGCGATACAGCGGGGAACACCGGGGAGCTGTTTTTT	CATSDTAGNTGELFF
-	-	TRBV6-2/TRBV6-3	TRBJ2-4	TGTGCCAGCAGTTTCAAAAACATTCAGTACTTC	CASSFKNIQYF
TRBD1	many	TRBV28	TRBJ1-4	TGTGCCAGCAGTTTAGACAGGGGGCTGCGTGAAAAACTGTTTTTT	CASSLDRGLREKLFF
-	many	TRBV20-1	TRBJ2-7	TGCAGTGCTCTGTATATTGGGGGGCCCTACGAGCAGTACTTC	CSALYIGGPYEQYF
TRBD2	many	TRBV5-1	TRBJ2-1	TGCGCCAGCAGCTTGGAACTAGCGGGAGGGCCCCATGAGCAGTTCTTC	CASSLELAGGPHEQFF
-	many	TRBV12-3/TRBV12-4	TRBJ2-1	TGTGCCAGCAGTTTACGAGAGTACAATGAGCAGTTCTTC	CASSLREYNEQFF